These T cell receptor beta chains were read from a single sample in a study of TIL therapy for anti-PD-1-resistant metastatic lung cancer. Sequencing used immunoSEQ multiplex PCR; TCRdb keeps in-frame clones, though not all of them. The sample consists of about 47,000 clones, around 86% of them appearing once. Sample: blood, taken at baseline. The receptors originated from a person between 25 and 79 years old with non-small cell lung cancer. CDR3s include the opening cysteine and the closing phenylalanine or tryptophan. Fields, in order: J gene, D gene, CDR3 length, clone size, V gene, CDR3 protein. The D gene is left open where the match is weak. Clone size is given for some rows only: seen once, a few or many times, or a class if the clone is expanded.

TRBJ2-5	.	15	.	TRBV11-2	CASSLRPTGQETQYF
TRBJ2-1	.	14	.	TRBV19	CASSIREASQEQFF
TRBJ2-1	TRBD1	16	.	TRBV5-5	CASSQQGVGSYNEQFF
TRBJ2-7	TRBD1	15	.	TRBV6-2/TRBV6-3	CASSRDRGLSYEQYF
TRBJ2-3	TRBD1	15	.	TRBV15	CATSTDRGRVDTQYF
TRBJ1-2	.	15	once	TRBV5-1	CASSLLSNGDGGYTF
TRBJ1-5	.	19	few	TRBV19	CASSIDPWRGDVVDQPQHF
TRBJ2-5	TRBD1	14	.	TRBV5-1	CASSLGQGGETQYF
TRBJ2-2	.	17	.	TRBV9	CASSVVGGAIHTGELFF
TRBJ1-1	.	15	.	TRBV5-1	CASSWDGDGNTEAFF
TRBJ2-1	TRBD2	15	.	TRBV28	CASGYYSGRGNEQFF
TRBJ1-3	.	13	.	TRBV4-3	CASSPGFGNTIYF
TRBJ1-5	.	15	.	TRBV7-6	CASSLASGGHQPQHF
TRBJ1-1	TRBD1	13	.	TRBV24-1	CATRQGVGTEAFF